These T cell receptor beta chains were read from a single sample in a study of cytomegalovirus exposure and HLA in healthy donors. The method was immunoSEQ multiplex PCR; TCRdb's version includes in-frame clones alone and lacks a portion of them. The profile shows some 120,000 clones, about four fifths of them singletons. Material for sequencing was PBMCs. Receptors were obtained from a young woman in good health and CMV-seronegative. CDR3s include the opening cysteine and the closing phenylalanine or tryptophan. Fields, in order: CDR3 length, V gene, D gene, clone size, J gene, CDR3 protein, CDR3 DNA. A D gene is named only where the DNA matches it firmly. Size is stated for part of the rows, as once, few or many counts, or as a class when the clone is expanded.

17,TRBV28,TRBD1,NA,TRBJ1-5,CASSVPPGQLSNQPQHF,TGTGCCAGCAGTGTACCCCCGGGACAGCTTAGCAATCAGCCCCAGCATTTT
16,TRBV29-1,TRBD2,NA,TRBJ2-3,CSVGGTSGAGTDTQYF,TGCAGCGTTGGGGGGACTAGCGGGGCTGGCACAGATACGCAGTATTTT
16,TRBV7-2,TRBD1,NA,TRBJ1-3,CASSAYRGLSGNTIYF,TGTGCCAGCAGCGCCTACAGGGGGCTAAGTGGAAACACCATATATTTT
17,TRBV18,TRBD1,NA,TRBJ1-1,CASSPKQDRGPGTEAFF,TGTGCCAGCTCACCAAAACAGGACAGGGGGCCGGGCACTGAAGCTTTCTTT
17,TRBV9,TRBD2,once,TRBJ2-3,CASSVVGGTSGTDTQYF,TGTGCCAGCAGCGTAGTGGGTGGGACTAGCGGGACAGATACGCAGTATTTT
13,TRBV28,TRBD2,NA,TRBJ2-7,CASSFSGAYEQYF,TGTGCCAGCAGTTTTAGCGGGGCCTACGAGCAGTACTTC
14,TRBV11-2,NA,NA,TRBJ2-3,CASRQPGLPNTQYF,TGTGCCAGCAGGCAACCGGGACTTCCGAATACGCAGTATTTT
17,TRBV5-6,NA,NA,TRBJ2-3,CASSLGSSGLSQDTQYF,TGTGCCAGCAGCTTGGGGAGTAGCGGACTTTCCCAAGATACGCAGTATTTT
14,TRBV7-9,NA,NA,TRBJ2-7,CASSLTDSSYEQYF,TGTGCCAGCAGCTTAACGGACAGCTCCTACGAGCAGTACTTC
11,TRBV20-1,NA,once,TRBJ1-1,CSARDTSEAFF,TGCAGTGCTAGAGATACTTCTGAAGCTTTCTTT
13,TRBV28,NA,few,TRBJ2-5,CASSPTGKETQYF,TGTGCCAGCAGTCCCACCGGGAAAGAGACCCAGTACTTC
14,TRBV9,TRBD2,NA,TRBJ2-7,CASSVGSGGYEQYF,TGTGCCAGCAGCGTAGGTTCGGGAGGTTACGAGCAGTACTTC
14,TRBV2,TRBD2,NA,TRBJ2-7,CASSLTSGKYEQYF,TGTGCCAGCAGTCTGACTAGCGGGAAATACGAGCAGTACTTC
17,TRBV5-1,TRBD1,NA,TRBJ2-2,CASSLVGTATNTGELFF,TGCGCCAGCAGCTTGGTTGGGACAGCTACGAACACCGGGGAGCTGTTTTTT
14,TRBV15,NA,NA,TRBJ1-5,CATSRDRGGQPQHF,TGTGCCACCAGCAGAGATAGAGGGGGTCAGCCCCAGCATTTT
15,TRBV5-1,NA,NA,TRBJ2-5,CASSLRPQRGETQYF,TGCGCCAGCAGCTTGCGGCCGCAAAGGGGAGAGACCCAGTACTTC
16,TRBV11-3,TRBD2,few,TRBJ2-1,CASSPSPAGGHNEQFF,TGTGCCAGCAGCCCGAGCCCCGCGGGAGGCCACAATGAGCAGTTCTTC
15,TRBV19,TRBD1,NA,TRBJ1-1,CASSLPGQPNTEAFF,TGTGCCAGTAGCCTCCCGGGACAGCCGAACACTGAAGCTTTCTTT
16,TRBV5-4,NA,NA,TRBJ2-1,CASSLGGGVKVNEQFF,TGTGCCAGCAGCTTGGGAGGAGGGGTCAAGGTTAATGAGCAGTTCTTC
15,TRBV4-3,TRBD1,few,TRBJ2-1,CASSQEGQGYNEQFF,TGCGCCAGCAGCCAAGAAGGACAGGGGTACAATGAGCAGTTCTTC
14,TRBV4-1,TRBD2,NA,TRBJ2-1,CASSPTSANNEQFF,TGCGCCAGCAGCCCGACTAGCGCTAACAATGAGCAGTTCTTC
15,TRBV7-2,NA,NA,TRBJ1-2,CASSLTAKPTYGYTF,TGTGCCAGCAGCTTGACAGCTAAGCCCACCTATGGCTACACCTTC
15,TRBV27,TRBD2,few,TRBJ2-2,CASSFTGLDTGELFF,TGTGCCAGCAGTTTTACGGGACTAGACACCGGGGAGCTGTTTTTT
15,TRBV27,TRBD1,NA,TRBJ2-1,CASRPGDRAYNEQFF,TGTGCCAGCCGACCGGGGGACAGGGCCTACAATGAGCAGTTCTTC
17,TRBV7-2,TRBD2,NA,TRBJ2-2,CASSLGGLAGLAGELFF,TGTGCCAGCAGCTTAGGGGGACTAGCGGGATTGGCCGGGGAGCTGTTTTTT
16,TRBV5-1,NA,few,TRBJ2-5,CASSLGIAEGRETQYF,TGCGCCAGCAGCTTGGGGATAGCGGAGGGGAGGGAGACCCAGTACTTC
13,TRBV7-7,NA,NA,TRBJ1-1,CASSLGGTTEAFF,TGTGCTAGCAGCTTAGGAGGTACGACTGAAGCTTTCTTT
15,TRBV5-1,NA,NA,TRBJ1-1,CASREPGGLGTEAFF,TGCGCCAGCAGGGAGCCGGGGGGTTTGGGCACTGAAGCTTTCTTT
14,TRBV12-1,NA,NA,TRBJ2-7,CASSFTSVLYEQYF,TGTGCCAGCAGCTTCACTAGCGTACTCTACGAGCAGTACTTC
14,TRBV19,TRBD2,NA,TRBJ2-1,CASSEGTSGRNKFF,TGTGCCAGTAGTGAAGGGACTAGCGGGAGGAACAAGTTCTTC
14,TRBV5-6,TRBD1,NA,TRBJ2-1,CASSPGTGGAEQFF,TGTGCCAGCAGCCCAGGGACAGGGGGCGCTGAGCAGTTCTTC